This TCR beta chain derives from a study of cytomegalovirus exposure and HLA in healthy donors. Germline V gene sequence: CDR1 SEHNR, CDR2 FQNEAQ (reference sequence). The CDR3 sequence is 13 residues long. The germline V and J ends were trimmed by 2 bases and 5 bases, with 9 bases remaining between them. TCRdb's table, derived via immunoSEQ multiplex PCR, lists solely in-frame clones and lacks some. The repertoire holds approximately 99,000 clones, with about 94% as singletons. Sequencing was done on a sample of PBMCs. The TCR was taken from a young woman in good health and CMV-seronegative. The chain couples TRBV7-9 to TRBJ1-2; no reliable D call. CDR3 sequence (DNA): TGTGCCAGCAGCTTAATGGAGGCGTATGGCTACACCTTC. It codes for CASSLMEAYGYTF.